The next 29 T cell receptor beta chains were all read from a single sample in a study of cytomegalovirus exposure and HLA in healthy donors. Data came from immunoSEQ multiplex PCR; TCRdb stores just in-frame clones and leaves some out. The sample records nearly 110,000 clones, 88% being singletons. Sample: PBMCs. The receptors stem from a woman between 18 and 29 years old in good health and CMV-seropositive.

The V and J genes are TRBV5-6 and TRBJ2-5, with 8 bases that match TRBD1. Germline lookup yields CDR1 SGHDT and CDR2 YYEEEE. V lost 3 bases and J lost 2; bases outside the gene matches: 3. There are 14 residues in the CDR3. The chain's CDR3 is CASSSTGVQETQYF. The DNA for the CDR3 is TGTGCCAGCAGCTCGACAGGGGTGCAAGAGACCCAGTACTTC.

This clone was recorded once. V usage is TRBV19 and J usage is TRBJ1-2, with 9 bases matching TRBD1. Germline-derived CDR1 and CDR2 are LNHDA and SQIVND (reference sequence). Germline trimming cut 1 base from V and 2 bases from J; bases unmatched to any gene: 14. This CDR3 region has 19 residues. The CDR3 loop is CASSIALGTGFAINYGYTF. Written as DNA, the CDR3 is TGTGCCAGTAGTATAGCGCTTGGGACAGGGTTTGCGATCAACTATGGCTACACCTTC.

The chain couples TRBV29-1 to TRBJ2-2, with D perhaps TRBD1 (6 bases). In germline, CDR1 is SQVTM, CDR2 ANQGSEA. The CDR3 covers 13 residues. V lost 4 bases, J lost 4 bases, and 10 bases lay in between. For the CDR3, the DNA is TGCAGCGTTGGGGAAGGGGGCACCGGGGAGCTGTTTTTT. As protein: CSVGEGGTGELFF.

V and J are TRBV6-1 and TRBJ2-7; perhaps TRBD1 as D (6 bases). The CDR3 is made up of 15 amino acids. Per germline, CDR1 MNHNS and CDR2 SASEGT. With 4 bases removed from V and 2 bases from J, the gap between germline ends came to 15 bases. CDR3 sequence: CASSATGISTYEQYF. The CDR3, as DNA: TGTGCCAGCAGTGCCACAGGGATTTCCACCTACGAGCAGTACTTC.

This clone was seen just once. The genes are TRBV19 and TRBJ1-6; D perhaps matches TRBD1 (6 bases). The CDR3 length is 14 residues. Looked up from germline, CDR1 is LNHDA and CDR2 is SQIVND (reference sequence). Deletions cut 5 bases from V and 7 bases from J, with 12 bases between. CDR3 DNA sequence: TGTGCCAGTAGTGCGACAGGCATAAATTCACCCCTCCACTTT. Its translation: CASSATGINSPLHF.

The gene calls are TRBV19 and TRBJ2-1; no reliable D call. This CDR3 spans 15 amino acids. In germline, CDR1 is LNHDA, CDR2 SQIVND (reference sequence). V was pared by 5 bases and J by 4 bases, with 15 bases between. The chain's CDR3 is CASSPYRSKYNEQFF. CDR3 DNA: TGTGCCAGTAGTCCCTACCGGTCCAAATACAATGAGCAGTTCTTC.

This chain connects TRBV28 to TRBJ1-2; D is perhaps TRBD1 (5 bases). V gave up 6 bases and J gave up 6 bases, with 8 bases separating them. The CDR3 runs to 11 residues. Germline V lookup: CDR1 MDHEN, CDR2 SYDVKM. The CDR3 here is CASSIGDGYTF. The CDR3 DNA sequence: TGTGCCAGCAGCATAGGGGATGGCTACACCTTC.

The rearrangement joins TRBV27 to TRBJ2-3; 7 bases are a match to TRBD1. The CDR3 is 15 residues long. Looked up from germline, CDR1 is MNHEY and CDR2 is SMNVEV (reference sequence). V gave up 5 bases and J gave up 2 bases; unmatched junction bases: 7. The CDR3 sequence: CASSEGQASTDTQYF. The DNA for the CDR3 is TGTGCCAGCAGTGAAGGACAGGCGTCCACAGATACGCAGTATTTT.

The CDR3 loop is CASSPPLGLAGAGVTGELFF. The DNA for the CDR3 is TGTGCCAGCTCACCACCTTTGGGACTAGCGGGGGCCGGCGTCACCGGGGAGCTGTTTTTT. The chain uses TRBV18 and TRBJ2-2; 14 bases line up with TRBD2. CDR1 and CDR2 from the germline V gene are KGHSH and LQKENI. The CDR3 is 20 amino acids. V lost 0 bases, J lost 4 bases, and 10 bases stayed unmatched.

This chain uses TRBV27 with TRBJ2-1; TRBD2 agrees at 9 bases. The CDR3 spans 14 residues. Germline V gives CDR1 MNHEY, CDR2 SMNVEV (reference sequence). The ends lost 3 bases at V and 6 bases at J; junction bases unmatched: 3. CDR3 region: CASSFTSGSNEQFF. DNA of the CDR3: TGTGCCAGCAGTTTTACTAGCGGGTCCAATGAGCAGTTCTTC.

V usage is TRBV19 and J usage is TRBJ1-1; the match to TRBD1 covers 7 bases. The trim removed 10 bases at V and 0 bases at J, leaving 8 bases unmatched. The CDR3 covers 14 residues. Germline loops: CDR1 LNHDA, CDR2 SQIVND (reference sequence). CDR3 amino acids: CATQGVAMNTEAFF. The CDR3, as DNA: TGTGCCACCCAGGGGGTCGCCATGAACACTGAAGCTTTCTTT.

V usage is TRBV7-2 and J usage is TRBJ1-5; 7 bases match TRBD1. The germline gives CDR1 SGHTA, CDR2 FQGNSA. This CDR3 contains 17 residues. The junction had 14 bases not matched to a gene; V was cut back by 5 bases and J by 4 bases. The CDR3: CASSLLPFGTVNQPQHF. The CDR3 bases are TGTGCCAGCAGCCTCTTACCTTTCGGGACAGTTAATCAGCCCCAGCATTTT.

The chain combines TRBV6-1 with TRBJ2-7; weak D call: TRBD1 (5 bases). The V gene lost 5 bases and the J gene lost 0 bases, with 11 bases spanning the gap. Germline lookup yields CDR1 MNHNS and CDR2 SASEGT. The CDR3 totals 14 residues. CDR3 sequence reads: CASSILGDSYEQYV. CDR3 nucleotide sequence: TGTGCCAGCAGTATCCTAGGGGACTCCTACGAGCAGTACGTC.

This clone came up a few times. The chain has TRBV5-4 and TRBJ1-2, with a tentative D call TRBD1 (5 bases). V lost 4 bases, J lost 4 bases, and 11 bases lay in between. Germline V gene sequence: CDR1 SGHNT, CDR2 YYREEE (reference sequence). The CDR3 consists of 13 residues. CDR3: CASSLDSTYGYTF. CDR3 bases: TGTGCCAGCAGCCTCGACAGCACCTATGGCTACACCTTC.

For the CDR3, the DNA is TGTGCCAGTAGTGGGGGACAGGGACTGTATTCACCCCTCCACTTT. Translating gives CASSGGQGLYSPLHF. J is TRBJ1-6 and V is TRBV19, with 9 bases fitting TRBD1. CDR3 length equals 15 residues. Germline-derived CDR1 and CDR2 are LNHDA and SQIVND (reference sequence). V gave up 5 bases and J gave up 8 bases; unmatched junction bases: 7.

The chain couples TRBV2 to TRBJ1-2; 9 bases are a match to TRBD1. Germline trimming cut 9 bases from V and 7 bases from J; bases unmatched to any gene: 24. The CDR3 totals 18 residues. Germline CDR1 is SNHLY and CDR2 is FYNNEI. CDR3 residues: CARRNKGQYQQGAGGYTF. CDR3 DNA: TGTGCCAGACGGAACAAGGGGCAATACCAACAGGGGGCTGGTGGCTACACCTTC.

The chain links TRBV29-1 to TRBJ2-7; weak D call: TRBD1 (5 bases). The CDR3 extends over 10 amino acids. Germline loops: CDR1 SQVTM, CDR2 ANQGSEA. The CDR3 nucleotides read TGCAGCGTTGAAGAAGTGGTCAGGGAAGTC. Its protein product is CSVEEVVREV.

The J gene is TRBJ2-7, the V gene TRBV6-5; D might be TRBD2 (5 bases). V was shortened by 5 bases and J by 3 bases, with 11 bases between the two germline ends. This CDR3 is 13 amino acids long. Germline V gene data show CDR1 as MNHEY and CDR2 as SVGAGI. CDR3 bases: TGTGCCAGCAGTCCGGGTGAGGGCTACGAGCAGTACTTC. The encoded protein is CASSPGEGYEQYF.

The chain has TRBV6-6 and TRBJ1-1; D not resolved. Germline assignment: CDR1 MNHNY and CDR2 SVGAGI (reference sequence). The germline V and J ends were trimmed by 8 bases and 0 bases, with 13 bases remaining between them. This CDR3 contains 14 residues. The CDR3 loop reads CASGGQAVNTEAFF. In DNA, the CDR3 is TGTGCCAGCGGAGGGCAGGCGGTGAACACTGAAGCTTTCTTT.

J is TRBJ1-1 and V is TRBV11-3; no reliable D call. Germline assignment: CDR1 SGHNT and CDR2 YENEEA. V shed 1 base and J shed 0 bases, with 18 bases lying between them. The CDR3 has 18 residues. DNA for the CDR3: TGTGCCAGCAGCTTAGGATTCTCTTGTCCGGTAATGAACACTGAAGCTTTCTTT. This sequence encodes CASSLGFSCPVMNTEAFF.

CDR3 nucleotide sequence: TGTGCCAGCTCACCAAAAGGAAGGGGGTCAAGCAATCAGCCCCAGCATTTT. Its protein product is CASSPKGRGSSNQPQHF. The chain has TRBV18 and TRBJ1-5; TRBD1 is a possible D gene (6 bases). V lost 2 bases, J lost 1 base, and 15 bases lay in between. The CDR3 length is 17 residues. Germline V gives CDR1 KGHSH, CDR2 LQKENI.

This clone was seen a single time. V is TRBV28 and J is TRBJ1-6; D uncertain. The CDR3 has 14 amino acids. Between the trimmed V and J ends, which lost 3 bases and 7 bases, there was a span of 10 bases. Germline V gene sequence: CDR1 MDHEN, CDR2 SYDVKM. This chain's CDR3 is CASSFSDSNSPLHF. DNA for the CDR3: TGTGCCAGCAGTTTTTCAGATTCCAATTCACCCCTCCACTTT.

The chain couples TRBV10-2 to TRBJ2-7, with 7 bases identical to TRBD1. The CDR3 contains 13 residues. Germline-derived CDR1 and CDR2 are WSHSY and SAAADI. Unmatched junction bases numbered 8, after V lost 6 bases and J lost 6 bases. In DNA, the CDR3 is TGCGCCAGCAGCGGACAGGCCAGCTCCGAGCAGTACGTC. Protein: CASSGQASSEQYV.

V usage is TRBV13 and J usage is TRBJ2-7; 11 nucleotides match TRBD2. The CDR3 loop spans 16 amino acids. After removal of 5 bases from V and 4 bases from J, the junction contained 10 bases not matched to a gene. CDR1 is PRHDT, CDR2 FYEKMQ, per germline (reference sequence). In DNA, the CDR3 is TGTGCCAGCAGCGCCACAATAGCGGGGGGGCCATACGAGCAGTACTTC. Protein product: CASSATIAGGPYEQYF. Combining the CDR3 with reference TRBV13 and TRBJ2-7 gives the whole variable domain AAGVIQSPRHLIKEKRETATLKCYPIPRHDTVYWYQQGPGQDPQFLISFYEKMQSDKGSIPDRFSAQQFSDYHSELNMSSLELGDSALYFCASSATIAGGPYEQYFGPGTRLTVT.

The gene calls are TRBV29-1 and TRBJ1-2, with D possibly TRBD1 on 6 matching bases. The CDR3 runs to 13 residues. CDR1 and CDR2 from the germline V gene are SQVTM and ANQGSEA. V was shortened by 6 bases and J by 4 bases, with 15 bases between the two germline ends. The CDR3 sequence: CSVNQGQLYGYTF. DNA of the CDR3: TGCAGCGTGAATCAGGGGCAACTCTATGGCTACACCTTC.

The chain couples TRBV9 to TRBJ2-2, with D perhaps TRBD2 (5 bases). CDR3 length: 14 residues. Germline V lookup: CDR1 SGDLS, CDR2 YYNGEE. V gave up 2 bases and J gave up 3 bases, with 8 bases separating them. The DNA of the CDR3 is TGTGCCAGCAGCGTTGAGGGCTACACCGGGGAGCTGTTTTTT. Protein sequence: CASSVEGYTGELFF.

This sequence joins TRBV28 and TRBJ2-1; D uncertain. The ends were cut back, 2 bases at V and 8 bases at J, with 13 bases in the middle. This CDR3 is 14 amino acids long. Germline lookup yields CDR1 MDHEN and CDR2 SYDVKM. The CDR3 coding sequence is TGTGCCAGCAGTTTACCCGTCCATGAGGATGAGCAGTTCTTC. Translation: CASSLPVHEDEQFF.

The chain employs TRBV29-1 and TRBJ2-3; a possible D gene is TRBD2 (6 bases). V was clipped by 8 bases and J by 0 bases, with 12 bases between them. The CDR3 is 13 residues long. CDR1 and CDR2 (germline): SQVTM, ANQGSEA. The CDR3 here is CSILAESTDTQYF. CDR3 bases: TGCAGCATTTTAGCGGAGAGCACAGATACGCAGTATTTT.

The gene calls are TRBV9 and TRBJ2-3; the match to TRBD1 covers 10 bases. The CDR3 spans 15 residues. V dropped 6 bases and J dropped 3; count of bases not matched to a gene: 7. Germline CDR1 and CDR2: SGDLS and YYNGEE. CDR3 residues: CASIPGTGETDTQYF. The CDR3 nucleotides read TGTGCCAGCATCCCCGGGACAGGGGAAACAGATACGCAGTATTTT.